A single sample is the source of the 18 T cell receptor beta chains below, sequenced in a study of blood T cell repertoires in COVID-19 (dated by TCRdb to 2019 to 2021). The receptor library was made with the immunoSEQ multiplex PCR assay. TCRdb stores this immuneACCESS table with in-frame sequences only. Part of the clones is absent; in the studies checked, under half of the shortfall reflects unresolved V genes, and no reason is known for the rest. Here the sample has approximately 320,000 clones; roughly 89% occur a single time. The ten largest clonotypes hold more than 9.5% of the sample. Sequenced: peripheral blood. All receptors come from a woman aged 25-40 years with COVID-19, enrolled during active disease.

This clone was detected ten times or more. Other DNA sequences in this sample translate to the same CDR3. V usage is TRBV19 and J usage is TRBJ1-5; 7 nucleotides line up with TRBD1. Germline CDR1 is LNHDA and CDR2 is SQIVND (reference sequence). CDR3 length: 14 residues. Trimming took 4 bases from V and 1 from J; bases not matched to a gene: 1. The CDR3 reads CASSTTGSNQPQHF. CDR3 nucleotides: TGTGCCAGTAGTACGACAGGGAGCAATCAGCCCCAGCATTTT. Full variable domain (outside the CDR3, taken from reference TRBV19 and TRBJ1-5): DGGITQSPKYLFRKEGQNVTLSCEQNLNHDAMYWYRQDPGQGLRLIYYSQIVNDFQKGDIAEGYSVSREKKESFPLTVTSAQKNPTAFYLCASSTTGSNQPQHFGDGTRLSIL.

V gene TRBV7-2 combines with J gene TRBJ2-3; TRBD1 aligns across 7 bases. V shed 5 bases, J shed 4 bases, and the junction held 15 bases outside the gene matches. Germline V lookup: CDR1 SGHTA, CDR2 FQGNSA. The CDR3 extends over 17 amino acids. DNA of the CDR3: TGTGCCAGCAGCCCAAGGGACAGCTTTGTTTCGGCAGATACGCAGTATTTT. This codes for CASSPRDSFVSADTQYF. Full variable domain (rest looked up from reference TRBV7-2 and TRBJ2-3): GAGVSQSPSNKVTEKGKDVELRCDPISGHTALYWYRQSLGQGLEFLIYFQGNSAPDKSGLPSDRFSAERTGGSVSTLTIQRTQQEDSAVYLCASSPRDSFVSADTQYFGPGTRLTVL.

This chain connects TRBV5-8 to TRBJ2-1; D is ambiguous. Trimming stripped 0 bases from V and 7 bases from J, with 11 bases between. This CDR3 spans 14 amino acids. Germline assignment: CDR1 SGHTS and CDR2 YDEGEE. CDR3 loop: CASSLVVRWNEQFF. CDR3 DNA sequence: TGTGCCAGCAGCTTGGTAGTCCGCTGGAATGAGCAGTTCTTC.

This clone appeared a few times. J is TRBJ2-1 and V is TRBV5-1; no reliable D call. The ends were cut back, 1 base at V and 3 bases at J, with 8 bases in the middle. Germline assignment: CDR1 SGHRS and CDR2 YFSETQ. The CDR3 covers 14 residues. The CDR3 protein is CASSLSGFYNEQFF. The CDR3 region has the DNA TGCGCCAGCAGCTTGTCCGGGTTCTACAATGAGCAGTTCTTC. Full variable domain (outside the CDR3, taken from reference TRBV5-1 and TRBJ2-1): KAGVTQTPRYLIKTRGQQVTLSCSPISGHRSVSWYQQTPGQGLQFLFEYFSETQRNKGNFPGRFSGRQFSNSRSEMNVSTLELGDSALYLCASSLSGFYNEQFFGPGTRLTVL.

The V call is TRBV29-1, the J call TRBJ1-6; D perhaps matches TRBD1 (5 bases). Trimming pared 6 bases from V and 9 bases from J, leaving 15 bases between. This CDR3 region has 13 residues. The V gene's germline CDR1 is SQVTM and CDR2 ANQGSEA. CDR3: CSVTEGNGSPLHF. CDR3 coding DNA: TGCAGCGTCACGGAGGGGAATGGTTCACCCCTCCACTTT.

V gene TRBV24-1 combines with J gene TRBJ1-4; 9 bases agree with TRBD1. The CDR3 has 15 amino acids. V was clipped by 4 bases and J by 5 bases; unmatched bases: 4. Germline V gene sequence: CDR1 KGHDR, CDR2 SFDVKD. The CDR3 nucleotides read TGTGCCACCAGTGAATCCGGGACAGGGAATGAAAAACTGTTTTTT. The encoded protein is CATSESGTGNEKLFF.

The rearrangement links TRBV5-1 to TRBJ2-5; D is perhaps TRBD1 (6 bases). The CDR3 has 13 residues. V lost 6 bases and J 5 bases, leaving 14 bases between the germline ends. Germline V gives CDR1 SGHRS, CDR2 YFSETQ. The CDR3 region has the DNA TGCGCCAGCATAGGGGGTCTGGTTGAGACCCAGTACTTC. This gives the protein CASIGGLVETQYF.

The J gene is TRBJ2-1, the V gene TRBV5-1; TRBD2 matches 10 bases. The CDR3 length is 16 residues. Losses at the gene ends were 4 bases for V and 3 bases for J; bases not matched to a gene: 7. Germline CDR1 reads SGHRS; CDR2 reads YFSETQ. DNA for the CDR3: TGCGCCAGCAGCGGAACCGGGACTAGCGTCTACAATGAGCAGTTCTTC. It yields the protein CASSGTGTSVYNEQFF.

CDR3 in DNA: TGTGCCAGCAGTTATTCGGAGGGAGACACTGAAGCTTTCTTT. As protein: CASSYSEGDTEAFF. The gene calls are TRBV6-6 and TRBJ1-1; D remains ambiguous. This CDR3 is built from 14 residues. V lost 3 bases to trimming and J lost 3 bases, with 11 bases between them. Germline CDR1 and CDR2: MNHNY and SVGAGI (reference sequence).

The chain carries TRBV18 and TRBJ2-1; D may be TRBD2 (6 bases). The ends were cut back, 4 bases at V and 7 bases at J, with 17 bases in the middle. The CDR3 length is 15 residues. Germline CDR1 and CDR2: KGHSH and LQKENI. This chain's CDR3 is CASSLSGRGGNEQFF. CDR3 in DNA: TGTGCCAGCTCACTGTCCGGGAGAGGAGGAAATGAGCAGTTCTTC.

The chain carries TRBV10-3 and TRBJ1-1; no clear D. V lost 0 bases, J lost 6 bases, and 11 bases lay in between. In germline, CDR1 is ENHRY, CDR2 SYGVKD. The CDR3 runs 14 residues. DNA for the CDR3: TGTGCCATCAGTGAGTCAAGTCAGCGCGCTGAAGCTTTCTTT. This encodes CAISESSQRAEAFF.

V and J are TRBV27 and TRBJ2-1; unclear D gene. With 5 bases removed from V and 0 bases from J, the gap between germline ends came to 11 bases. The length of the CDR3 is 15 residues. The germline CDR1 and CDR2 sequences are MNHEY and SMNVEV (reference sequence). CDR3 loop: CASSHRLSSYNEQFF. Written as DNA, the CDR3 is TGTGCCAGCAGTCATCGACTGAGCTCCTACAATGAGCAGTTCTTC.

V and J are TRBV7-9 and TRBJ1-1, with D possibly matching TRBD1 (5 bases). Germline values: CDR1 SEHNR, CDR2 FQNEAQ (reference sequence). The CDR3 totals 15 residues. V dropped 5 bases and J dropped 5 bases, with 18 bases sitting between them. CDR3 nucleotides: TGTGCCAGCAGCCCTCCCCAGGGATCAGCGACTGAAGCTTTCTTT. Protein sequence: CASSPPQGSATEAFF.

The chain employs TRBV7-2 and TRBJ1-2, with 7 bases fitting TRBD1. The CDR3 runs 15 residues. With 5 bases clipped from V and 5 bases from J, the junction kept 11 bases outside the gene matches. Germline lookup yields CDR1 SGHTA and CDR2 FQGNSA. Here the CDR3 DNA reads TGTGCCAGCAGCCCCCAGTCAGGGGGTATTTATGGCTACACCTTC. It specifies CASSPQSGGIYGYTF.

The chain recombines TRBV28 with TRBJ1-2, with TRBD1 matching 8 bases. CDR1 is MDHEN and CDR2 is SYDVKM in the germline V gene. The CDR3 is 15 residues long. The junction had 10 bases not matched to a gene; V was cut back by 5 bases and J by 5 bases. This chain's CDR3 is CASSPPTGEVYGYTF. CDR3 DNA sequence: TGTGCCAGCAGTCCACCGACAGGGGAAGTTTATGGCTACACCTTC.

This clone was seen only a few times. This rearrangement joins TRBV3-1 (or the pseudogene TRBV3-2) to TRBJ2-1; 10 nucleotides line up with TRBD2. The ends lost 4 bases at V and 2 bases at J; junction bases unmatched: 8. The CDR3 totals 17 residues. From germline, CDR1 is LGHDT and CDR2 YNNKEL (reference sequence). Here the CDR3 DNA reads TGTGCCAGCAGCCCAGGGGGGAGCGGGGGGGCCTACAATGAGCAGTTCTTC. Residues: CASSPGGSGGAYNEQFF.

The rearrangement links TRBV11-2 to TRBJ2-1; 10 bases are shared with TRBD2. V gave up 2 bases and J gave up 10 bases; unmatched junction bases: 11. The CDR3 contains 16 residues. Germline lookup yields CDR1 SGHAT and CDR2 FQNNGV. CDR3 in amino acids: CASSLSLGLAPWEQFF. The CDR3 DNA is TGTGCCAGCAGCTTATCCTTGGGACTAGCGCCTTGGGAGCAGTTCTTC.

V is TRBV27 and J is TRBJ2-4; D is perhaps TRBD2 (5 bases). CDR1 MNHEY and CDR2 SMNVEV come from the germline V gene (reference sequence). The CDR3 covers 15 residues. V lost 4 bases, J lost 0 bases, and 10 bases lay in between. The CDR3: CASSYTGIAKNIQYF. In DNA form, the CDR3 reads TGTGCCAGCAGTTATACGGGGATAGCCAAAAACATTCAGTACTTC.